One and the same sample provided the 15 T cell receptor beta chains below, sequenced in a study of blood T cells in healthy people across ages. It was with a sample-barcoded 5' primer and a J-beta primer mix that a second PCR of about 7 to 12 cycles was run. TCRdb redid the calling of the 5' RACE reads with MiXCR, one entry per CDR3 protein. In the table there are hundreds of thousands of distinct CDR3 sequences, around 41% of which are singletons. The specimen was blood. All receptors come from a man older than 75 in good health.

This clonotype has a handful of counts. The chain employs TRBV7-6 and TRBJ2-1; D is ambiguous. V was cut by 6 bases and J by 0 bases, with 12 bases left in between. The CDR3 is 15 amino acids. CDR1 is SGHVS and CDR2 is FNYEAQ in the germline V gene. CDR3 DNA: TGTGCCAGCAGTGTTGACGGCACCTCCTACAATGAGCAGTTCTTC. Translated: CASSVDGTSYNEQFF. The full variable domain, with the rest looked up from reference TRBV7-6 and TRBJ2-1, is GAGVSQSPRYKVTKRGQDVALRCDPISGHVSLYWYRQALGQGPEFLTYFNYEAQQDKSGLPNDRFSAERPEGSISTLTIQRTEQRDSAMYRCASSVDGTSYNEQFFGPGTRLTVL.

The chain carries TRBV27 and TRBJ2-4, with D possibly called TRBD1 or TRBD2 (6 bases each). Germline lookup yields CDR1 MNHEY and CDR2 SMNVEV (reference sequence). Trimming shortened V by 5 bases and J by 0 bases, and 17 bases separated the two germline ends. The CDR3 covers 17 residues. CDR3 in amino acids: CASSPRTGALAKNIQYF. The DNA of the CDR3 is TGTGCCAGCAGTCCACGTACGGGGGCATTAGCCAAAAACATTCAGTACTTC.

CDR3 DNA: TGCAGTGCTAGAGAGGATTATCGCAATGAGCAGTTCTTC. Amino acids: CSAREDYRNEQFF. The genes are TRBV20-1 and TRBJ2-1, with D unresolved. V gave up 0 bases and J gave up 6 bases, with 9 bases separating them. Per germline, CDR1 DFQATT and CDR2 SNEGSKA (reference sequence). This CDR3 region has 13 residues.

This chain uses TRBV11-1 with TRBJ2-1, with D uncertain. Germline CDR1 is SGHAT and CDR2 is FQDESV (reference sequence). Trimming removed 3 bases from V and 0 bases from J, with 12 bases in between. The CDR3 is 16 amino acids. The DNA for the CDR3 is TGTGCCAGCAGCTTTCGGCGGAGCAGCTCCTACAATGAGCAGTTCTTC. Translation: CASSFRRSSSYNEQFF.

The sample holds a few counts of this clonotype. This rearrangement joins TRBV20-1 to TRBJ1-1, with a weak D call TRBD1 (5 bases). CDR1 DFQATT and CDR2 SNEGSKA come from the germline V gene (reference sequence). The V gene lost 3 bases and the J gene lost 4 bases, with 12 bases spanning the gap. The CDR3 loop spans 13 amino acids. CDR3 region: CSASQGGFTEAFF. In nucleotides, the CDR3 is TGCAGTGCTAGCCAGGGCGGTTTCACTGAAGCTTTCTTT.

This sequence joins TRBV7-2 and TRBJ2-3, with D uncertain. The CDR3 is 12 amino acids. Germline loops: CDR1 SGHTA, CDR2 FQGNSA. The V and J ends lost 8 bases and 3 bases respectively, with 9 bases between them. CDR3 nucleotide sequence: TGTGCCAGCGGAGCTCATACAGATACGCAGTATTTT. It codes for CASGAHTDTQYF.

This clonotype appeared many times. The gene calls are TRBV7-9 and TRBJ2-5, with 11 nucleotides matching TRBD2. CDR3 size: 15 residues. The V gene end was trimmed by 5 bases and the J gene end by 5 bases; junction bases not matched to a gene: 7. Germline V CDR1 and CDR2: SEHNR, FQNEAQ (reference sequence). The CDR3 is CASSTRLAGQETQYF. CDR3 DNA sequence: TGTGCCAGCAGCACCCGACTAGCGGGACAGGAGACCCAGTACTTC.

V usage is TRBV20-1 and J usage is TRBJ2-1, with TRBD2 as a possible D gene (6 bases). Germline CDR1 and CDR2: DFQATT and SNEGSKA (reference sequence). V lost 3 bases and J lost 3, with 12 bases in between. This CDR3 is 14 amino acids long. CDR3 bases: TGCAGTGCTAGCCGGGGAGGTAACTACAATGAGCAGTTCTTC. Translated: CSASRGGNYNEQFF.

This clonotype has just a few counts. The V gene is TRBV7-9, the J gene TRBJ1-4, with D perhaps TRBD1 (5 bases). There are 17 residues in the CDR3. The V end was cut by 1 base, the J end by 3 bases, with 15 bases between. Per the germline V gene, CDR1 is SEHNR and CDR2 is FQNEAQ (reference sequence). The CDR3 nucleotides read TGTGCCAGCAGCTTAGAGCAAAGGGGCGATGCTAATGAAAAACTGTTTTTT. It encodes CASSLEQRGDANEKLFF. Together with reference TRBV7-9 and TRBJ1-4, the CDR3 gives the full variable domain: DTGVSQNPRHKITKRGQNVTFRCDPISEHNRLYWYRQTLGQGPEFLTYFQNEAQLEKSRLLSDRFSAERPKGSFSTLEIQRTEQGDSAMYLCASSLEQRGDANEKLFFGSGTQLSVL.

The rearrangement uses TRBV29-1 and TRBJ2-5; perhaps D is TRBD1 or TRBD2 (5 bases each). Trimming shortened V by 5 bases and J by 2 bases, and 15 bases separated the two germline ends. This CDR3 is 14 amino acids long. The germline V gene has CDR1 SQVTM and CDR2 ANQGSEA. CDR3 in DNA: TGCAGCGTTAATCACGGGACGACGCAAGAGACCCAGTACTTC. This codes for CSVNHGTTQETQYF. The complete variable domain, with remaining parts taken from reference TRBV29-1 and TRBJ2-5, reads SAVISQKPSRDICQRGTSLTIQCQVDSQVTMMFWYRQQPGQSLTLIATANQGSEATYESGFVIDKFPISRPNLTFSTLTVSNMSPEDSSIYLCSVNHGTTQETQYFGPGTRLLVL.

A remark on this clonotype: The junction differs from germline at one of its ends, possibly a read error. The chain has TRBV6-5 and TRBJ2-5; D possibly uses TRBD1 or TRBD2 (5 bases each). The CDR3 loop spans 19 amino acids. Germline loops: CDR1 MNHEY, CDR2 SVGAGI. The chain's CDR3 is CSSSSSDDGAAFGQETQYF. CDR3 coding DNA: TGTTCCAGCAGTTCCTCCGACGACGGGGCCGCCTTTGGGCAAGAGACCCAGTACTTC.

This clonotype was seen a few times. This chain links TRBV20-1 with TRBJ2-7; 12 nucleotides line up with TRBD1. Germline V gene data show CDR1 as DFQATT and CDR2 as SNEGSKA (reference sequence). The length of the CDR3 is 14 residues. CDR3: CSALPGQGAYEQYF. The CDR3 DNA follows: TGCAGCGCTCTTCCGGGACAGGGGGCGTACGAGCAGTACTTC.

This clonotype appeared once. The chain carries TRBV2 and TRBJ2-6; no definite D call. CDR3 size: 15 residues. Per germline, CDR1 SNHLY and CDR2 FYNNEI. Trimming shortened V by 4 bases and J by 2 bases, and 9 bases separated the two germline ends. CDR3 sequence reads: CASSAGQPGANVLTF. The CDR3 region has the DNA TGTGCCAGCAGTGCGGGCCAGCCTGGGGCCAACGTCCTGACTTTC.

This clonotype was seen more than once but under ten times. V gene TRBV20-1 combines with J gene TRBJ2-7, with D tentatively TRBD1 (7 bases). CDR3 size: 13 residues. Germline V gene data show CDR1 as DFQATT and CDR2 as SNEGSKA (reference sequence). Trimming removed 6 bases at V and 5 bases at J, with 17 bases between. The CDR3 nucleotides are TGCAGTGCCGTCCCAGGGGGGACAGACGAGCAGTACTTC. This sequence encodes CSAVPGGTDEQYF.

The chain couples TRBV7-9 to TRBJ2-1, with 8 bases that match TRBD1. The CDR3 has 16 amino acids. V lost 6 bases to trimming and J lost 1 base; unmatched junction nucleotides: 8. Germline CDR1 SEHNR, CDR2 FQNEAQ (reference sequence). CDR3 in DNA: TGTGCCAGCAGGGACCAGGGGGCGGCGTCCTACAATGAGCAGTTCTTC. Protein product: CASRDQGAASYNEQFF. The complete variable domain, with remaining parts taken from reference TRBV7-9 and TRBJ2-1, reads DTGVSQNPRHKITKRGQNVTFRCDPISEHNRLYWYRQTLGQGPEFLTYFQNEAQLEKSRLLSDRFSAERPKGSFSTLEIQRTEQGDSAMYLCASRDQGAASYNEQFFGPGTRLTVL.